The rows below give T cell receptor beta chains drawn from one sample of a study of blood T cell repertoires in COVID-19. Profiled with immunoSEQ multiplex PCR; TCRdb holds only in-frame clones, not every one. This sample yields roughly 150,000 clones, of which over 70% are seen a single time; about 5% belongs to the top ten. Sequenced material: PBMCs or T cells enriched from blood (not recorded which). The receptor set was obtained from a man aged 65-85 years who had been exposed to COVID-19. Each CDR3 is given with its conserved first and last residue. Each record gives: J gene, V gene, CDR3 protein.

TRBJ2-2,TRBV11-3,CASSWGTGGRSGELFF
TRBJ1-5,TRBV6-5,CASSYGPGQGNQPQHF
TRBJ2-7,TRBV19,CASSSGLASSYEQYF
TRBJ2-6,TRBV7-6,CASSLVGTGGAGANVLTF
TRBJ1-5,TRBV18,CASSSGGRQPQHF
TRBJ2-2,TRBV24-1,CATSDLKVGSPGELFF
TRBJ1-5,TRBV28,CASSSGTALLARNQPQHF
TRBJ2-2,TRBV9,CASSVGGNGELFF
TRBJ2-7,TRBV23-1,CASSQFYAPIAAPYEQYF
TRBJ2-7,TRBV6-5,CASRPGGQGTYEQYF
TRBJ1-2,TRBV27,CASSSGSGSNYGYTF
TRBJ2-3,TRBV2,CATTQETTDTQYF
TRBJ1-1,TRBV7-2,CASNQGIDTEAFF
TRBJ1-2,TRBV12-3/TRBV12-4,CASSKDGLYGYTF
TRBJ1-3,TRBV25-1,CASSVTGSGNTIYF
TRBJ2-2,TRBV12-3/TRBV12-4,CASQENTGELFF
TRBJ1-1,TRBV27,CASSSGVNTEAFF
TRBJ1-4,TRBV19,CASSTTGVTNEKLFF
TRBJ1-6,TRBV19,CASSMVGVDNSPLHF
TRBJ1-2,TRBV15,CATSRDRGQGEAGYTF
TRBJ2-7,TRBV3-1/TRBV3-2,CASSQERLAGDLYEQYF
TRBJ1-6,TRBV11-2,CASSPTDRGSPLHF
TRBJ2-3,TRBV29-1,CSVDRGGPTDTQYF
TRBJ2-7,TRBV19,CASSSGLAGVYEQYF
TRBJ2-2,TRBV5-1,CASSLEHSTGELFF
TRBJ2-2,TRBV5-8,CASSLSLLGQGRTGELFF
TRBJ2-2,TRBV28,CASSLRNTGELFF
TRBJ2-7,TRBV6-2/TRBV6-3,CASSYNREREALSYEQYF
TRBJ1-2,TRBV5-1,CASSLGQELNYGYTF
TRBJ1-3,TRBV5-1,CASARDRPDSGNTIYF
TRBJ1-1,TRBV28,CASRPAGLNTEAFF
TRBJ2-1,TRBV19,CASRTRGTAAYNEQFF
TRBJ2-3,TRBV7-6,CASSLSLGTDTQYF
TRBJ2-4,TRBV25-1,CASRRWRYIQYF
TRBJ1-2,TRBV3-1/TRBV3-2,CASSPHGRDRGYGYTF